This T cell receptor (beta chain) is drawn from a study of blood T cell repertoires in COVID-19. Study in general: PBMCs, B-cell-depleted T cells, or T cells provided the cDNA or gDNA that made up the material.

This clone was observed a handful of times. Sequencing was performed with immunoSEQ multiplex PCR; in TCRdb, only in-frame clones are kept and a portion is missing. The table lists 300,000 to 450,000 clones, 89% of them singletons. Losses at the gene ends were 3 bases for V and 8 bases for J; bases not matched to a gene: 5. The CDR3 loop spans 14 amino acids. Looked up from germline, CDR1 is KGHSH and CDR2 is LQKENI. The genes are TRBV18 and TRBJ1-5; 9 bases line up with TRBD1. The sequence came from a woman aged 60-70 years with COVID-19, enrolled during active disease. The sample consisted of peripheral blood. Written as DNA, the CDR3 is TGTGCCAGCTCACCGGGACAGGGAATTGAGCCCCAGCATTTT. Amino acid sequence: CASSPGQGIEPQHF.